The present entry profiles one T cell receptor beta chain with its context. TCRdb re-analyzed the PCR reads using MiXCR. The sample yields 30,000 to 45,000 clones, 25% to 30% seen once. Trimming stripped 0 bases from V and 8 bases from J, with 8 bases between. Germline CDR1 and CDR2: SGHRS and YFSETQ. This CDR3 spans 12 amino acids. These data are taken from a study of metastatic and nonmetastatic thyroid tumors. Study summary: From malignant and benign thyroid patients, repertoires in blood and in tumor or nodule tissue were compared.

Each patient came to thyroid surgery without any prior treatment (of any kind). V usage is TRBV5-1 and J usage is TRBJ1-2; D not resolved. Material for sequencing was blood. This receptor was identified in a female donor with papillary thyroid cancer or a benign thyroid nodule (not recorded which). Some clones in this sample may be carry-over from other donors' samples. Here the CDR3 DNA reads TGCGCCAGCAGCTTGGGCGCTGGGGGCTACACCTTC. It specifies CASSLGAGGYTF.